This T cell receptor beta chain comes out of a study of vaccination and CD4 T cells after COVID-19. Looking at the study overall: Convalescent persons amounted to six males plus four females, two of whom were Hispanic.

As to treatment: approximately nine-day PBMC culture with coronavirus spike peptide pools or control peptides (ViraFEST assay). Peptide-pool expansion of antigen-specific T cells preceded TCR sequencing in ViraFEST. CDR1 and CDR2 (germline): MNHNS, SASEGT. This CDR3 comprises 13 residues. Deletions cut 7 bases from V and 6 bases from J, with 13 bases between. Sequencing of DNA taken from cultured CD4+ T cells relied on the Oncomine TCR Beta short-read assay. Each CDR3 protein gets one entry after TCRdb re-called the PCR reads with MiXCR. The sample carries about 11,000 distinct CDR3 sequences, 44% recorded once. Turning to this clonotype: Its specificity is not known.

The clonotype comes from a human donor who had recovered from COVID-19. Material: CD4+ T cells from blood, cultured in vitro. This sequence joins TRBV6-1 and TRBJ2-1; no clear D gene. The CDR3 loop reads CASKGFYGNEQFF. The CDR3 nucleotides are TGTGCCAGCAAAGGTTTTTACGGCAATGAGCAGTTCTTC.